This passage covers 16 T cell receptor beta chains from one sample sequenced in a study of shared clonotypes between healthy human individuals. Some clones are missing from TCRdb's copy, which holds only in-frame ones; the method was immunoSEQ multiplex PCR. Of about 2.4 million clones detected, approximately 93% appear once; the ten largest clones hold about 0.39%. Sample: naive CD4+ T cells from PBMCs. The subset is: CD45RA+ positively selected. These receptors all stem from a man aged 18 to 30 in good health. Some clones in this sample may be carry-over from other donors' samples.

This sequence joins TRBV5-1 and TRBJ2-1; the match to TRBD1 covers 9 bases. This CDR3 region has 15 residues. The germline gives CDR1 SGHRS, CDR2 YFSETQ. The V and J ends lost 3 bases and 1 base, in that order; junction bases with no gene match: 2. The CDR3 DNA is TGCGCCAGCAGCTACGGGACAGGGTCCTACAATGAGCAGTTCTTC. It encodes CASSYGTGSYNEQFF.

The rearrangement joins TRBV28 to TRBJ2-5; 9 positions match TRBD2. CDR1 is MDHEN, CDR2 SYDVKM, per germline. Trimming cost V 6 bases and J 7 bases; bases outside gene matches: 12. The CDR3 has 15 amino acids. The CDR3 protein is CASRIAGARRGTQYF. The DNA for the CDR3 is TGTGCCAGCAGAATAGCGGGAGCGCGTCGGGGGACCCAGTACTTC.

This sequence joins TRBV9 and TRBJ2-7; D assignment may be TRBD1 or TRBD2 (6 bases each). Looked up from germline, CDR1 is SGDLS and CDR2 is YYNGEE. The ends were cut back, 4 bases at V and 6 bases at J, with 17 bases in the middle. This CDR3 has 14 amino acids. The CDR3 protein is CASSRRGYRGEQYF. CDR3 coding DNA: TGTGCCAGCAGCCGGAGGGGGTACCGGGGCGAGCAGTACTTC.

A single count supports this clone. The chain employs TRBV7-2 and TRBJ1-3, with 7 bases lining up with TRBD1. The CDR3 runs to 16 residues. Germline CDR1 reads SGHTA; CDR2 reads FQGNSA. V lost 5 bases, J lost 4 bases, and 11 bases stayed unmatched. The CDR3 sequence: CASSPDRVVSGNTIYF. The CDR3 nucleotides are TGTGCCAGCAGCCCCGACAGGGTAGTCTCAGGAAACACCATATATTTT.

J is TRBJ2-7 and V is TRBV5-4; 8 bases map to TRBD2. Germline trimming cut 4 bases from V and 2 bases from J; bases unmatched to any gene: 8. This CDR3 is built from 15 residues. The germline gives CDR1 SGHNT, CDR2 YYREEE (reference sequence). The chain's CDR3 is CASSPRGGYPYEQYF. DNA of the CDR3: TGTGCCAGCAGCCCCCGGGGGGGCTACCCCTACGAGCAGTACTTC.

This clone was recorded once. This chain joins TRBV5-1 and TRBJ2-3; no reliable D call. The germline V and J ends were trimmed by 4 bases and 4 bases, with 13 bases remaining between them. The germline CDR1 and CDR2 sequences are SGHRS and YFSETQ. The length of the CDR3 is 14 residues. The CDR3 reads CASSRSTAPDTQYF. In nucleotides, the CDR3 is TGCGCCAGCAGCCGCAGTACGGCTCCAGATACGCAGTATTTT.

The chain employs TRBV11-3 and TRBJ1-1; no clear D. V was clipped by 1 base and J by 0 bases, with 9 bases between them. The CDR3 runs to 15 residues. CDR1 and CDR2 from the germline V gene are SGHNT and YENEEA. The CDR3 DNA reads as TGTGCCAGCAGCTTAGGAAACCGTATGAACACTGAAGCTTTCTTT. This gives the protein CASSLGNRMNTEAFF.

The rearrangement joins TRBV19 to TRBJ2-7; 11 nucleotides match TRBD1. The CDR3 length is 16 residues. With V trimmed by 4 bases and J by 3 bases, 8 bases remained unmatched. Germline V gene lookup returns CDR1 LNHDA and CDR2 SQIVND (reference sequence). The DNA for the CDR3 is TGTGCCAGTAGTACCACCCAGGGGACAGGGGGCTACGAGCAGTACTTC. It specifies CASSTTQGTGGYEQYF.

In the case of this clone: Additional DNA sequences in this sample encode the identical CDR3. The chain carries TRBV20-1 and TRBJ2-1, with D perhaps TRBD2 (5 bases). V lost 3 bases and J 9 bases, leaving 9 bases between the germline ends. Germline CDR1 reads DFQATT; CDR2 reads SNEGSKA (reference sequence). This CDR3 region has 11 residues. The CDR3 nucleotides read TGCAGTGCTAGTCATGGAGGTGAGCAGTTCTTC. The encoded protein is CSASHGGEQFF.

This rearrangement joins TRBV5-1 to TRBJ2-1, with 11 bases lining up with TRBD1. The CDR3 is 15 amino acids. The V gene's germline CDR1 is SGHRS and CDR2 YFSETQ. V shed 3 bases, J shed 4 bases, and the junction held 3 bases outside the gene matches. As DNA, the CDR3 is TGCGCCAGCAGCTGGACAGGGGGCGCTTACAATGAGCAGTTCTTC. This sequence encodes CASSWTGGAYNEQFF.

The chain joins TRBV25-1 to TRBJ1-2; D call uncertain. CDR1 MGHDK and CDR2 SYGVNS come from the germline V gene. The germline V and J ends were trimmed by 2 bases and 5 bases, with 9 bases remaining between them. This CDR3 has 13 amino acids. CDR3 amino acids: CASSETLGYGYTF. The CDR3 DNA follows: TGTGCCAGCAGTGAAACTCTAGGTTATGGCTACACCTTC.

The genes are TRBV2 and TRBJ2-5; D possibly uses TRBD1 or TRBD2 (5 bases each). The germline V gene encodes CDR1 SNHLY and CDR2 FYNNEI. Trimming removed 7 bases at V and 3 bases at J, with 18 bases between. The CDR3 loop spans 15 amino acids. The CDR3: CASTLGRDGEETQYF. For the CDR3, the DNA is TGTGCCAGCACCCTAGGTCGGGACGGAGAAGAGACCCAGTACTTC. The full variable domain, completed using reference TRBV2 and TRBJ2-5, is EPEVTQTPSHQVTQMGQEVILRCVPISNHLYFYWYRQILGQKVEFLVSFYNNEISEKSEIFDDQFSVERPDGSNFTLKIRSTKLEDSAMYFCASTLGRDGEETQYFGPGTRLLVL.

Of note for this clone: The sample carries other DNA sequences with the same CDR3. The CDR3 nucleotides are TGTGCCTGGAGTGTCGGTGATACGCAGTATTTT. Translated, it gives CAWSVGDTQYF. The genes are TRBV30 and TRBJ2-3; no clear D. CDR3 length: 11 residues. V lost 0 bases and J lost 6, with 4 bases in between. Germline CDR1 is GTSNPN and CDR2 is SVGIG (reference sequence). Looking up the rest from reference TRBV30 and TRBJ2-3 gives the full variable domain: SQTIHQWPATLVQPVGSPLSLECTVEGTSNPNLYWYRQAAGRGLQLLFYSVGIGQISSEVPQNLSASRPQDRQFILSSKKLLLSDSGFYLCAWSVGDTQYFGPGTRLTVL.

V is TRBV18 and J is TRBJ2-1, with D perhaps matching TRBD2 (5 bases). The CDR3 is made up of 15 amino acids. The V end was cut by 6 bases, the J end by 8 bases, with 20 bases between. From germline, CDR1 is KGHSH and CDR2 LQKENI. CDR3 amino acids: CASSEWEQVADEQFF. The CDR3 DNA reads TGTGCCAGCTCGGAGTGGGAGCAGGTCGCCGATGAGCAGTTCTTC. The full variable domain, in which reference TRBV18 and TRBJ2-1 provide the parts outside the CDR3, is NAGVMQNPRHLVRRRGQEARLRCSPMKGHSHVYWYRQLPEEGLKFMVYLQKENIIDESGMPKERFSAEFPKEGPSILRIQQVVRGDSAAYFCASSEWEQVADEQFFGPGTRLTVL.

The J gene is TRBJ2-1, the V gene TRBV28, with 7 bases identical to TRBD2. Germline V gives CDR1 MDHEN, CDR2 SYDVKM. V dropped 6 bases and J dropped 8; count of bases not matched to a gene: 22. The CDR3 length is 18 residues. The CDR3 DNA follows: TGTGCCAGCAGCTCTTCAATCGCGGGAGCAGAAAGGGGCGATGAGCAGTTCTTC. This encodes CASSSSIAGAERGDEQFF.

The gene calls are TRBV9 and TRBJ1-2; D is unresolved. The CDR3 is 13 amino acids. V gave up 0 bases and J gave up 8 bases, with 11 bases separating them. Germline V gives CDR1 SGDLS, CDR2 YYNGEE. The CDR3 sequence is CASSVASKVGYTF. The CDR3 DNA reads as TGTGCCAGCAGCGTAGCTTCGAAGGTGGGCTACACCTTC.